This record concerns one T cell receptor beta chain sequence. Its antigen has not been determined. For this receptor, the gene names and germline sequences are taken from the mouse. The read halts 1 residue ahead of the CDR3 end, with the missing end drawn from the germline J gene. The CDR3, cysteine through phenylalanine, is 12 amino acids long. The DNA shown is the part of the CDR3 that was read: 33 bases, in frame from base 1. V is reduced by 0 bases and J by 4 bases, leaving a spacing of 4 bases between them. CDR1 LGHNA and CDR2 YSYQKL were looked up in the germline V gene. Preparation of the library involved the immunoSEQ multiplex PCR assay. Adaptive Biotechnologies performed TCRbeta CDR3 sequencing at survey depth and reported CDR3 sequences, V/J genes, productive frequency, and template counts. TCR beta CDR3 regions were amplified from genomic DNA rather than RNA. As for the authors' bioinformatics: Pairwise repertoire overlap between tissues was quantified with Jensen-Shannon divergence, where 1 means complete divergence and 0 identical. Based on pairwise JSD values, tissues were grouped by single-linkage agglomerative hierarchical clustering, and the results were shown as dendrograms. GLIPH2 was run on all patient samples with simulation_depth 1000, kmer_min_depth 3, cdr3_length_cutoff 8, keeping groups with more than two unique CDR3s. A standardized tissue-overlap score was generated by extrapolating Jaccard GLIPH-group overlap across patients to a standard repertoire size of 1000 clones. Associations of diversity with clinical or experimental variables used linear mixed-effect models with tissue fixed effects and individual random effects. Drawn from immuneACCESS, this table holds only the in-frame rearrangements with V and J called that TCRdb kept. Clones are partly lost; checked studies trace under half to an unresolved V gene and leave the rest unexplained. The D gene and trimming were derived from the DNA, and the V and J assignments and clone size from that table. The sample table contains roughly 50,000 clones; only one count was recorded for around 73% of them. Jointly, the top ten make up around 0.67% of the sample.

The sample originates from a study of tissue T cells after allogeneic stem cell transplantation (dated by TCRdb to between 2021 and 2024). Notes on the research overall: Using research autopsies of patients with and without GVHD, plus mouse models of GVHD, the study profiled TCR beta repertoires across many tissues. On the human side, the study was prospective and observational, with no blinding or randomization. The full study reports these points: Within patients, how anatomically similar tissues were was a major factor shaping TCR repertoire composition, regardless of disease or transplant status. Which tissue TCRs were alloreactive or antigen-specific was not determined in the study, and some of the clones might have been host cells that persisted. Sampling depth was acknowledged as a limitation, and the patient cohort was both small and clinically heterogeneous. Not many T cell clones showed up in more than one patient, yet clustering based on motifs uncovered repertoire signatures that were shared across patients in a tissue-specific way. In both patients and mice, only a limited portion of the TCR repertoire detected in tissues was captured by blood and spleen T cells.

The source is a pool of C57BL/6 mice in good health. Sample: sorted cells pooled from one or two spleens. The V and J genes are TRBV2 and TRBJ2-7, with the D gene not confidently named. The encoded CDR3 is CASSQDRYEQYF. The part of the CDR3 DNA that was read is TGTGCCAGCAGCCAAGACAGATATGAACAGTAC.